Described below is a single T cell receptor beta chain sequence and its context. The data were taken from a study of blood T cell repertoires in COVID-19. Seattle participants joined during active infection and were tracked over time. Authors' data handling: Reference gene primer amplification gave estimated nucleated cell counts. Sequencing was performed with immunoSEQ multiplex PCR; in TCRdb, only in-frame clones are kept and a portion is missing. V and J calls plus clone size are reproduced from that table; the DNA served to infer D and trimming. The sample contains over 100,000 clones, about 89% of which appear only once. Germline V lookup: CDR1 MNHNS, CDR2 SASEGT. Trimming stripped 4 bases from V and 6 bases from J, with 18 bases between. CDR3 length: 16 amino acids.

This TCR was recovered from a woman aged 70-85 years with COVID-19, enrolled during active disease. This chain links TRBV6-1 with TRBJ2-2; D possibly corresponds to TRBD2 (7 bases). Sequencing was done on a sample of peripheral blood. The CDR3 here is CASSVDSGAWAGELFF. CDR3 DNA sequence: TGTGCCAGCAGTGTGGACAGCGGGGCCTGGGCCGGGGAGCTGTTTTTT.